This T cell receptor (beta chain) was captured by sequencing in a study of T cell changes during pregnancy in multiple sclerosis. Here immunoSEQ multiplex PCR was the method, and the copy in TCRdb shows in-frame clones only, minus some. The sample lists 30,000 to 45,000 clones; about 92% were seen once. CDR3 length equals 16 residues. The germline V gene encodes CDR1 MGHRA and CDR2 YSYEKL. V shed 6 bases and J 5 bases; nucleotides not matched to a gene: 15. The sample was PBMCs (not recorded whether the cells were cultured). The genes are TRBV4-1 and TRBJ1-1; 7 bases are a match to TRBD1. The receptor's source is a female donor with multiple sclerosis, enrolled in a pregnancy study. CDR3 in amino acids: CASRQRTGLGWTEAFF. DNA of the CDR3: TGCGCCAGCAGACAAAGGACAGGTTTGGGGTGGACTGAAGCTTTCTTT.